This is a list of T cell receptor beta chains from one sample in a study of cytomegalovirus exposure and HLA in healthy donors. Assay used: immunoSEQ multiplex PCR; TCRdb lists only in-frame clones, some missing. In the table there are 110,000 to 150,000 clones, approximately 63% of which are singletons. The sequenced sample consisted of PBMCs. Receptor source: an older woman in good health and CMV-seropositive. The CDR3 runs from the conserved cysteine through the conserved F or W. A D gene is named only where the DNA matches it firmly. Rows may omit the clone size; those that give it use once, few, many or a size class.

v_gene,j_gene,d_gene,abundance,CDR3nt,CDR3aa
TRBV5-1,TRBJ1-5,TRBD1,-,TGCGCCAGCAGTTCAGGACAGGGGCAACAGCCCCAGCATTTT,CASSSGQGQQPQHF
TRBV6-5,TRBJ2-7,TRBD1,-,TGTGCCAGCAGGGACAGGGGCGAGCAGTACTTC,CASRDRGEQYF
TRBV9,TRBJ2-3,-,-,TGTGCCAGCAGCGTAGGTGGGAGTGGAGATACGCAGTATTTT,CASSVGGSGDTQYF
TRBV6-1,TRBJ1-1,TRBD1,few,TGTGCCAGCAGTGAAGGGAGCAGGGGGATCACTGAAGCTTTCTTT,CASSEGSRGITEAFF
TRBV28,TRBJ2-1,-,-,TGTGCCAGCAGTTTAAGTCTGAGGTTCATGAATGAGCAGTTCTTC,CASSLSLRFMNEQFF
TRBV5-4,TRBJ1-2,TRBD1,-,TGTGCCAGCAGGGGCGCGGGACAGGGTGCCCATGGCTACACCTTC,CASRGAGQGAHGYTF
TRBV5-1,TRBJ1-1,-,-,TGCGCCAGCAGCTTCGATGGGCAGAACACTGAAGCTTTCTTT,CASSFDGQNTEAFF
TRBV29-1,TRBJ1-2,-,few,TGCAGCGCAACCCCTCCCCGCTGGGGGGGGAACTATGGCTACACCTTC,CSATPPRWGGNYGYTF
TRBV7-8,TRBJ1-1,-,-,TGTGCCAGCAGCCCACTGACAGAGAACACTGAAGCTTTCTTT,CASSPLTENTEAFF
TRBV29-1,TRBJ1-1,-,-,TGCAGCGTGGCAGGACATTTGAACACTGAAGCTTTCTTT,CSVAGHLNTEAFF
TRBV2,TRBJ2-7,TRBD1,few,TGTGCCAGCAGGGGGACAGGCAACTACGAGCAGTACTTC,CASRGTGNYEQYF
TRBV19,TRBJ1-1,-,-,TGTGCCAGTAGTACACAGGGAATGGGTGAAGCTTTCTTT,CASSTQGMGEAFF
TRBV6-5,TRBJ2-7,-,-,TGTGCCAGCAGTTCGGGACAAACCTACGAGCAGTACTTC,CASSSGQTYEQYF
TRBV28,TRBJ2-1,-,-,TGTGCCAGCAGTGGAAAGAGACAGGTTAGGGGTGAGCAGTTCTTC,CASSGKRQVRGEQFF